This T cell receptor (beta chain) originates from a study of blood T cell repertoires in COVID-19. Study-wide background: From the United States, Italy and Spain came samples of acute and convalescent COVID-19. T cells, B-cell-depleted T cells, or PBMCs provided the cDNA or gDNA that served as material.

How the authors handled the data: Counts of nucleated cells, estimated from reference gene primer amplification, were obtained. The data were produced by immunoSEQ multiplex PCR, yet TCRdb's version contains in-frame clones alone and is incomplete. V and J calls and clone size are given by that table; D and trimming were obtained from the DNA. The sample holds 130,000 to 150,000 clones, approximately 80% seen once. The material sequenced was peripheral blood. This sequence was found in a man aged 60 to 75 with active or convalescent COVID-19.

CDR3 in amino acids: CASSTQVTFSGANVLTF. The CDR3 bases are TGTGCCAGTAGTACACAGGTTACCTTCTCTGGGGCCAACGTCCTGACTTTC. The chain recombines TRBV19 with TRBJ2-6, with D perhaps matching TRBD1 (5 bases). The germline V gene has CDR1 LNHDA and CDR2 SQIVND (reference sequence). The CDR3 sequence is 17 residues long. Trimming stripped 4 bases from V and 0 bases from J, with 13 bases between.